The 14 T cell receptor beta chains below all came from one sample that was sequenced in a study of neurological immune-mediated disorders. TCRdb called the 5' RACE reads again in MiXCR, with one record for every CDR3 protein. The sample lists 50,000 to 65,000 distinct CDR3 sequences, 4% to 6% occurring once. Sequencing was carried out using PBMCs. These TCRs come from a woman aged 50 to 65 with multiple sclerosis.

This clonotype was found many times. V gene TRBV20-1 combines with J gene TRBJ2-5; no definite D call. The CDR3 has 13 amino acids. V lost 2 bases and J 4 bases, leaving 11 bases between the germline ends. In germline, CDR1 is DFQATT, CDR2 SNEGSKA (reference sequence). The CDR3 nucleotides are TGCAGTGCTAGATATGCTCCAGGAGAGACCCAGTACTTC. It is translated as CSARYAPGETQYF.

This clonotype has a count of ten or more. V gene TRBV5-1 combines with J gene TRBJ2-7, with TRBD1 identical over 9 bases. This CDR3 has 14 residues. Germline V gene sequence: CDR1 SGHRS, CDR2 YFSETQ. After removal of 10 bases from V and 4 bases from J, the junction contained 12 bases not matched to a gene. In nucleotides, the CDR3 is TGCGCCTCCTCCGGGACAGGGAATGTTTACGAGCAGTACTTC. It encodes CASSGTGNVYEQYF.

This clonotype was recorded at least ten times. The V gene is TRBV20-1, the J gene TRBJ1-5, with 7 bases matching TRBD1. V was pared by 0 bases and J by 4 bases, with 9 bases of the junction left unmatched. Per the germline V gene, CDR1 is DFQATT and CDR2 is SNEGSKA (reference sequence). The CDR3 covers 16 residues. The CDR3 sequence: CSARDQTGKGNQPQHF. The CDR3 DNA sequence: TGCAGTGCTAGAGATCAGACAGGGAAGGGGAATCAGCCCCAGCATTTT.

This clonotype has ten or more counts. This rearrangement joins TRBV4-1 to TRBJ2-2, with no clear D. The germline gives CDR1 MGHRA, CDR2 YSYEKL. The CDR3 extends over 15 amino acids. V lost 0 bases and J 7 bases, leaving 12 bases between the germline ends. The CDR3 DNA reads as TGCGCCAGCAGCCAAGAGCGAAGGGAAGTCGGGGAGCTGTTTTTT. Amino acid sequence: CASSQERREVGELFF.

Ten or more counts support this clonotype. A junction boundary mismatches the germline segment, possibly from a read error. The J gene is TRBJ1-5, the V gene TRBV5-1; D ambiguous. The germline V gene has CDR1 SGHRS and CDR2 YFSETQ. There are 15 residues in the CDR3. CDR3 protein: CASSLSGKAGQPQNF. The CDR3 nucleotides read TGCGCCAGCAGCTTGTCGGGGAAAGCCGGGCAGCCCCAGAATTTT.

Remarks on this clonotype: At one end the junction does not follow the germline gene, possibly because of a read error. V gene TRBV27 combines with J gene TRBJ1-6, with D possibly TRBD1 on 6 matching bases. Germline V CDR1 and CDR2: MNHEY, SMNVEV (reference sequence). This CDR3 contains 14 residues. The CDR3 nucleotides are TGTGCCAGCAGTTTATGGGGGGCTACTGGTCCCCTCAACTTT. Protein: CASSLWGATGPLNF.

At least ten counts were recorded for this clonotype. The chain combines TRBV5-6 with TRBJ2-3, with D possibly TRBD2 on 6 matching bases. Deletions cut 4 bases from V and 6 bases from J, with 12 bases between. Germline V gene lookup returns CDR1 SGHDT and CDR2 YYEEEE. This CDR3 comprises 13 residues. This CDR3 reads CASSPAGRDTQYF. The DNA for the CDR3 is TGTGCCAGCAGCCCGGCGGGGCGGGATACGCAGTATTTT. Together with reference TRBV5-6 and TRBJ2-3, the CDR3 gives the full variable domain: DAGVTQSPTHLIKTRGQQVTLRCSPKSGHDTVSWYQQALGQGPQFIFQYYEEEERQRGNFPDRFSGHQFPNYSSELNVNALLLGDSALYLCASSPAGRDTQYFGPGTRLTVL.

This clonotype was recorded many times. The chain carries TRBV7-2 and TRBJ2-2, with 7 nucleotides matching TRBD2. The trim removed 5 bases at V and 4 bases at J, leaving 4 bases unmatched. This CDR3 spans 14 amino acids. Germline V gives CDR1 SGHTA, CDR2 FQGNSA. CDR3 DNA: TGTGCCAGCAGCCCCCAGCGGGGCACCGGGGAGCTGTTTTTT. This encodes CASSPQRGTGELFF.

This clonotype was picked up many times. The chain carries TRBV20-1 and TRBJ2-1, with 8 bases that match TRBD2. CDR1 is DFQATT and CDR2 is SNEGSKA in the germline V gene (reference sequence). J was trimmed by 9 bases and V by 6 bases; bases with no gene match: 13. This CDR3 is 14 amino acids long. CDR3 DNA: TGCAGTGCCCTCACAACTAGCGGCGCAGGTGAGCAGTTCTTC. Translating gives CSALTTSGAGEQFF.

The chain links TRBV9 to TRBJ1-4; weak D call: TRBD1 (5 bases). Trimming cost V 4 bases and J 2 bases, with 15 bases left between them. Germline V gene data show CDR1 as SGDLS and CDR2 as YYNGEE. The CDR3 is 16 amino acids. The CDR3 loop is CASSPNPRDTNEKLFF. The DNA for the CDR3 is TGTGCCAGCAGCCCAAACCCCCGGGACACTAATGAAAAACTGTTTTTT.

This clonotype was detected ten times or more. An end of the junction does not agree with germline; a read error may underlie this. The chain recombines TRBV6-2 or TRBV6-3 with TRBJ1-5; TRBD1 matches 9 bases. The CDR3 runs 13 residues. CDR1 is MNHEY, CDR2 SVGEGT, per germline. This CDR3 is CASRDRDYQPGDF. The CDR3 DNA reads TGTGCCTCACGGGACAGGGATTATCAGCCCGGGGATTTT.

This clonotype was recorded many times. The V gene is TRBV4-1, the J gene TRBJ2-1, with TRBD2 matching 8 bases. The V and J ends lost 0 bases and 8 bases, in that order; junction bases with no gene match: 6. Germline CDR1 MGHRA, CDR2 YSYEKL. CDR3 length equals 15 residues. CDR3 sequence (DNA): TGCGCCAGCAGCCAAGACCGGGGGGGTGTCGATGAGCAGTTCTTC. Encoded protein: CASSQDRGGVDEQFF.

In its sample, this clonotype was seen many times. The chain's CDR3 is CASSQESRAKLFF. As DNA, the CDR3 is TGTGCCAGCAGCCAAGAGAGCAGGGCTAAACTGTTTTTT. The V gene is TRBV14, the J gene TRBJ1-4, with D maybe TRBD1 (5 bases). The germline V and J ends were trimmed by 0 bases and 11 bases, with 10 bases remaining between them. The CDR3 is made up of 13 amino acids. CDR1 and CDR2 (germline): SGHDN, FVKESK.

This clonotype was counted ten times or more. The rearrangement joins TRBV5-5 to TRBJ2-3, with D hard to call. Deletions cut 0 bases from V and 0 bases from J, with 5 bases between. CDR3 length: 14 residues. Per the germline V gene, CDR1 is SGHKS and CDR2 is YYEKEE (reference sequence). The CDR3 DNA sequence: TGTGCCAGCAGCTTGGTAGCTAGCACAGATACGCAGTATTTT. This sequence encodes CASSLVASTDTQYF.